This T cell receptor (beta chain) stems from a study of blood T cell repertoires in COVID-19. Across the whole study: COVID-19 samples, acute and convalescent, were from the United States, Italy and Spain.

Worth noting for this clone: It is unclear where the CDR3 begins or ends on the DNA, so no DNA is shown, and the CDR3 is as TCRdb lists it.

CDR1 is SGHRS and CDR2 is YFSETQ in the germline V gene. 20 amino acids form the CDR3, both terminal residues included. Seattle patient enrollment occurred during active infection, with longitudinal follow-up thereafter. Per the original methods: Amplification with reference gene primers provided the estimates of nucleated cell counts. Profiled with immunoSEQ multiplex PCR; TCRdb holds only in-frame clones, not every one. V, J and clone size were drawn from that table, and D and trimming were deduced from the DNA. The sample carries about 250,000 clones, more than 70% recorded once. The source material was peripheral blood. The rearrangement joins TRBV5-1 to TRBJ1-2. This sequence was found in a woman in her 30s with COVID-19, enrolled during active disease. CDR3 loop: CASSFGPGGLYLSPNYGYTF.